This T cell receptor (beta chain) was identified in a study of cytomegalovirus exposure and HLA in healthy donors. Points from the study as a whole: In a later analysis, TCR beta V- and J-gene trimming was associated with a missense DCLRE1C variant. Reported performance of the classifier showed diagnosis of cytomegalovirus status with high specificity and sensitivity. In a later analysis, across HLA loci, associated TCR counts were highest for DRB1, lowest for HLA-C. Analyzed later, most CMV-associated TCR beta chains appeared HLA-restricted.

Primers for the PCR totalled 60 Vbeta and 13 Jbeta. The method was immunoSEQ multiplex PCR; TCRdb's version includes in-frame clones alone and lacks a portion of them. In the table there are roughly 140,000 clones, approximately 85% of which are singletons. The CDR3 sequence is 17 residues long. V trimming: 3 bases; J trimming: 8 bases; junction bases outside the gene matches: 15. Germline V gene data show CDR1 as MGHRA and CDR2 as YSYEKL. A remark on this clone: Its specificity is unknown.

The material sequenced was PBMCs. This rearrangement joins TRBV4-1 to TRBJ2-2; 7 bases are shared with TRBD1. The sequence was collected from a man over 45 in good health and CMV-seropositive. CDR3 loop: CASSHPQDRTHPGELFF. As DNA, the CDR3 is TGCGCCAGCAGCCACCCACAGGACAGGACACACCCGGGGGAGCTGTTTTTT.